The rows below give T cell receptor beta chains drawn from one sample of a study of blood T cell repertoires in COVID-19. The repertoire was sequenced with immunoSEQ multiplex PCR; TCRdb's copy has only in-frame clones and lacks some. The sample lists some 150,000 clones, about nine tenths occurring once. The sample taken for sequencing was peripheral blood. The receptors shown here come from a man aged 50 or older with active COVID-19. The CDR3 runs from the conserved cysteine through the conserved F or W. A D gene is named only where the DNA matches it firmly. The size of a clone is reported for some rows only, either as once, few or many, or as a class for expanded clones.

V gene: TRBV6-1
clone size: NA
J gene: TRBJ2-3
D gene: NA
CDR3 protein: CASSERAGTDTQYF
CDR3 DNA: TGTGCCAGCAGTGAACGGGCAGGGACAGATACGCAGTATTTT

V gene: TRBV4-1
clone size: NA
J gene: TRBJ1-1
D gene: TRBD1
CDR3 protein: CASSQEQGVRTEAFF
CDR3 DNA: TGCGCCAGCAGCCAGGAACAGGGGGTAAGGACTGAAGCTTTCTTT

V gene: TRBV29-1
clone size: once
J gene: TRBJ2-2
D gene: TRBD1
CDR3 protein: CSVEAWTGVTGELFF
CDR3 DNA: TGCAGCGTTGAAGCCTGGACAGGGGTCACCGGGGAGCTGTTTTTT

V gene: TRBV5-6
clone size: NA
J gene: TRBJ2-1
D gene: TRBD2
CDR3 protein: CASSLAGDYNEQFF
CDR3 DNA: TGTGCCAGCAGCTTAGCGGGGGATTACAATGAGCAGTTCTTC

V gene: TRBV5-4
clone size: NA
J gene: TRBJ2-5
D gene: TRBD2
CDR3 protein: CASRSGGRQEETQYF
CDR3 DNA: TGTGCCAGCAGGTCGGGGGGGCGTCAGGAAGAGACCCAGTACTTC

V gene: TRBV6-1
clone size: NA
J gene: TRBJ2-3
D gene: NA
CDR3 protein: CASSASGVPLMDTQYF
CDR3 DNA: TGTGCCAGCAGTGCCTCGGGGGTGCCCCTGATGGATACGCAGTATTTT

V gene: TRBV11-3
clone size: NA
J gene: TRBJ1-1
D gene: NA
CDR3 protein: CASSSRTEAFF
CDR3 DNA: TGTGCCAGCAGCTCACGGACTGAAGCTTTCTTT

V gene: TRBV6-5
clone size: NA
J gene: TRBJ2-3
D gene: NA
CDR3 protein: CASSYSGERSTDTQYF
CDR3 DNA: TGTGCCAGCAGTTACTCTGGAGAACGTAGCACAGATACGCAGTATTTT

V gene: TRBV6-6
clone size: NA
J gene: TRBJ1-1
D gene: NA
CDR3 protein: CASTRQENTEAFF
CDR3 DNA: TGTGCCAGCACCAGACAGGAGAACACTGAAGCTTTCTTT

V gene: TRBV6-5
clone size: NA
J gene: TRBJ1-1
D gene: NA
CDR3 protein: CASRTTRLIEAFF
CDR3 DNA: TGTGCCAGCAGAACTACTCGACTTATCGAAGCTTTCTTT

V gene: TRBV3-1/TRBV3-2
clone size: NA
J gene: TRBJ2-7
D gene: TRBD1
CDR3 protein: CASSQVLGQGGNYEQYF
CDR3 DNA: TGTGCCAGCAGCCAAGTCTTGGGACAGGGCGGAAACTACGAGCAGTACTTC

V gene: TRBV9
clone size: once
J gene: TRBJ1-1
D gene: TRBD1
CDR3 protein: CASSKQDREGAFF
CDR3 DNA: TGTGCCAGCAGCAAGCAGGACAGGGAGGGAGCTTTCTTT

V gene: TRBV13
clone size: NA
J gene: TRBJ1-2
D gene: TRBD1
CDR3 protein: CASSPVGAGGSYGYTF
CDR3 DNA: TGTGCCAGCAGCCCCGTCGGGGCAGGGGGATCCTATGGCTACACCTTC

V gene: TRBV7-2
clone size: NA
J gene: TRBJ1-5
D gene: NA
CDR3 protein: CASSPEANQPQHF
CDR3 DNA: TGTGCCAGCAGCCCGGAGGCCAATCAGCCCCAGCATTTT

V gene: TRBV18
clone size: once
J gene: TRBJ2-3
D gene: NA
CDR3 protein: CASSPRGGTDTQYF
CDR3 DNA: TGTGCCAGCTCACCACGGGGGGGCACAGATACGCAGTATTTT

V gene: TRBV6-5
clone size: NA
J gene: TRBJ1-2
D gene: TRBD1
CDR3 protein: CASGRDRANYGYTF
CDR3 DNA: TGTGCCAGCGGAAGGGACAGGGCCAACTATGGCTACACCTTC

V gene: TRBV7-9
clone size: NA
J gene: TRBJ1-1
D gene: NA
CDR3 protein: CASSSPAGTKNTEAFF
CDR3 DNA: TGTGCCAGCAGCTCACCGGCCGGGACAAAGAACACTGAAGCTTTCTTT

V gene: TRBV7-2
clone size: once
J gene: TRBJ2-7
D gene: NA
CDR3 protein: CASSSRGGPFEQYF
CDR3 DNA: TGTGCCAGCAGCTCCAGGGGTGGGCCTTTCGAGCAGTACTTC

V gene: TRBV7-3
clone size: NA
J gene: TRBJ2-3
D gene: TRBD1
CDR3 protein: CASSLRGITDTQYF
CDR3 DNA: TGTGCCAGCAGCCTCAGGGGGATCACAGATACGCAGTATTTT

V gene: TRBV7-3
clone size: NA
J gene: TRBJ1-5
D gene: NA
CDR3 protein: CASIPGGQPQHF
CDR3 DNA: TGTGCCAGCATCCCGGGGGGCCAGCCCCAGCATTTT

V gene: TRBV27
clone size: NA
J gene: TRBJ1-1
D gene: TRBD1
CDR3 protein: CASNRQGTTEAFF
CDR3 DNA: TGTGCCAGCAATCGACAGGGCACCACTGAAGCTTTCTTT

V gene: TRBV27
clone size: NA
J gene: TRBJ1-5
D gene: TRBD1
CDR3 protein: CASSAGTGANQPQHF
CDR3 DNA: TGTGCCAGCAGCGCCGGGACAGGGGCCAATCAGCCCCAGCATTTT

V gene: TRBV5-1
clone size: NA
J gene: TRBJ1-1
D gene: NA
CDR3 protein: CASSGGTAGTEAFF
CDR3 DNA: TGCGCCAGCAGCGGGGGGACCGCGGGCACTGAAGCTTTCTTT

V gene: TRBV6-6
clone size: NA
J gene: TRBJ2-3
D gene: NA
CDR3 protein: CASSSQLDTQYF
CDR3 DNA: TGTGCCAGCAGTTCACAGCTAGATACGCAGTATTTT

V gene: TRBV10-3
clone size: NA
J gene: TRBJ1-5
D gene: NA
CDR3 protein: CAIRGDSGNQPQHF
CDR3 DNA: TGTGCCATCAGAGGCGACAGCGGCAATCAGCCCCAGCATTTT

V gene: TRBV4-1
clone size: NA
J gene: TRBJ1-1
D gene: NA
CDR3 protein: CASSQVAGKAFF
CDR3 DNA: TGCGCCAGCAGCCAAGTAGCTGGAAAGGCTTTCTTT

V gene: TRBV6-2/TRBV6-3
clone size: NA
J gene: TRBJ2-1
D gene: TRBD2
CDR3 protein: CASSYGLADEQFF
CDR3 DNA: TGTGCCAGCAGTTACGGACTAGCGGATGAGCAGTTCTTC

V gene: TRBV29-1
clone size: NA
J gene: TRBJ2-2
D gene: NA
CDR3 protein: CSVEDGGTGELFF
CDR3 DNA: TGCAGCGTTGAAGACGGGGGCACCGGGGAGCTGTTTTTT

V gene: TRBV29-1
clone size: NA
J gene: TRBJ1-5
D gene: TRBD1
CDR3 protein: CSVSTGYNQPQHF
CDR3 DNA: TGCAGCGTTTCGACAGGGTACAATCAGCCCCAGCATTTT

V gene: TRBV6-2/TRBV6-3
clone size: NA
J gene: TRBJ2-2
D gene: NA
CDR3 protein: CASSRGGNTGELFF
CDR3 DNA: TGTGCCAGCAGTAGGGGGGGGAACACCGGGGAGCTGTTTTTT

V gene: TRBV5-1
clone size: once
J gene: TRBJ1-1
D gene: NA
CDR3 protein: CASSLQNTEAFF
CDR3 DNA: TGCGCCAGCAGCTTGCAGAACACTGAAGCTTTCTTT

V gene: TRBV4-3
clone size: NA
J gene: TRBJ1-4
D gene: TRBD1
CDR3 protein: CASSQRPGQANEKLFF
CDR3 DNA: TGCGCCAGCAGCCAGAGACCGGGACAGGCGAATGAAAAACTGTTTTTT

V gene: TRBV7-2
clone size: NA
J gene: TRBJ2-5
D gene: NA
CDR3 protein: CASSLVGATRETQYF
CDR3 DNA: TGTGCCAGCAGCTTAGTTGGGGCCACCCGGGAGACCCAGTACTTC

V gene: TRBV6-5
clone size: NA
J gene: TRBJ1-2
D gene: NA
CDR3 protein: CASSYRGIGYGYTF
CDR3 DNA: TGTGCCAGCAGTTACAGGGGGATTGGCTATGGCTACACCTTC

V gene: TRBV5-1
clone size: NA
J gene: TRBJ2-2
D gene: NA
CDR3 protein: CASSLEGGRNTGELFF
CDR3 DNA: TGCGCCAGCAGCTTGGAGGGGGGGCGGAACACCGGGGAGCTGTTTTTT

V gene: TRBV5-1
clone size: NA
J gene: TRBJ2-5
D gene: TRBD1
CDR3 protein: CASSFTGAGETQYF
CDR3 DNA: TGCGCCAGCAGCTTCACAGGGGCAGGGGAGACCCAGTACTTC

V gene: TRBV18
clone size: NA
J gene: TRBJ2-5
D gene: TRBD2
CDR3 protein: CASSRTGTSGQETQYF
CDR3 DNA: TGTGCCAGCTCACGTACCGGGACTAGCGGGCAAGAGACCCAGTACTTC

V gene: TRBV5-4
clone size: NA
J gene: TRBJ1-2
D gene: NA
CDR3 protein: CASSGEDYGYTF
CDR3 DNA: TGTGCCAGCAGCGGGGAGGACTATGGCTACACCTTC

V gene: TRBV18
clone size: NA
J gene: TRBJ2-3
D gene: NA
CDR3 protein: CASSTSTDTQYF
CDR3 DNA: TGTGCCAGCTCAACTAGCACAGATACGCAGTATTTT

V gene: TRBV6-1
clone size: NA
J gene: TRBJ1-4
D gene: TRBD1
CDR3 protein: CASSEARAGGARVEKLFF
CDR3 DNA: TGTGCCAGCAGTGAAGCCCGTGCAGGGGGCGCAAGGGTTGAAAAACTGTTTTTT